This T cell receptor beta chain was sequenced for a study of neoadjuvant nivolumab and ipilimumab in lung cancer. Measured with immunoSEQ multiplex PCR; TCRdb has only the in-frame clones, and not every one. The sample has under 20,000 clones; around 87% are singletons. Germline V gives CDR1 SGHRS, CDR2 YFSETQ. With 1 base clipped from V and 6 bases from J, the junction kept 6 bases outside the gene matches. This CDR3 is built from 14 residues. This chain uses TRBV5-1 with TRBJ1-2, with TRBD1 identical over 7 bases. The sequencing used peripheral blood, collected before neoadjuvant nivolumab, alone or with ipilimumab. The TCR was taken from an adult with non-small cell lung cancer. CDR3 in DNA: TGCGCCAGCAGCTTGTTGACAGGGAGTCATGGCTACACCTTC. Translated, it gives CASSLLTGSHGYTF.